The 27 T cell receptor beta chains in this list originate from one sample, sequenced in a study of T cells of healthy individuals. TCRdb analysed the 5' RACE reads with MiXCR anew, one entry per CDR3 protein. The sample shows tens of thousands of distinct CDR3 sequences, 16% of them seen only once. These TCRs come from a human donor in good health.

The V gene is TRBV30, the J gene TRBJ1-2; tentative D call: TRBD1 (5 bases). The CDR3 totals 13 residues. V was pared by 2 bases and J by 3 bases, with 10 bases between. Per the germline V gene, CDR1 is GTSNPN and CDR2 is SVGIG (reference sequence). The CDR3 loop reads CAWSLQGDYGYTF. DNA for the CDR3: TGTGCCTGGAGTCTGCAGGGTGACTATGGCTACACCTTC.

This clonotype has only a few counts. CDR3 in DNA: TGCGCCAGCAGCTTGGAGGGGGCAGGGACCGGGGAGCTGTTTTTT. Its protein product is CASSLEGAGTGELFF. The V gene is TRBV5-1, the J gene TRBJ2-2, with 7 nucleotides matching TRBD1. Germline V gives CDR1 SGHRS, CDR2 YFSETQ. J lost 5 bases, V lost 0 bases, and 4 bases had no gene match. CDR3 length: 15 amino acids.

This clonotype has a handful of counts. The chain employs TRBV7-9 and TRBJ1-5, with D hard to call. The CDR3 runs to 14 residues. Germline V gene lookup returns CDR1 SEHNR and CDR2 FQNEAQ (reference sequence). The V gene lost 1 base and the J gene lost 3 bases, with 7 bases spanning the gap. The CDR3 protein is CASSLGSPNQPQHF. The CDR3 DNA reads TGTGCCAGCAGCTTAGGTTCCCCCAATCAGCCCCAGCATTTT.

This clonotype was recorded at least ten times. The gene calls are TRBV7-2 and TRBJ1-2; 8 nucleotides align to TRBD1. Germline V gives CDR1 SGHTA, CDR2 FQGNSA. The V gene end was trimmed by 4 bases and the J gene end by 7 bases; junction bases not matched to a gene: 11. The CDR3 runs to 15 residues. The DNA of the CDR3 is TGTGCCAGCAGCTACACTCGGACAGGGAGACGTGGCTACACCTTC. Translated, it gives CASSYTRTGRRGYTF.

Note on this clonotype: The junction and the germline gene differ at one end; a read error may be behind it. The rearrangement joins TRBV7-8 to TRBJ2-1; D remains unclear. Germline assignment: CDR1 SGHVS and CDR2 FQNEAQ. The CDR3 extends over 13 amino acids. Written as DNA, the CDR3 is TGTGCCAGCAGCCTAGTAAGGTACAATGAGCGGTTCTTC. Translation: CASSLVRYNERFF.

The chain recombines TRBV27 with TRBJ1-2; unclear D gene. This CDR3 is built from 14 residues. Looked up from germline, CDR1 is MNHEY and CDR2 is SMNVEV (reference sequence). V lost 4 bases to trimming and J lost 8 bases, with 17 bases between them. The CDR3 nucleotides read TGTGCCAGCAGTTATGGTTCATCCGGTGGGGGCTACACCTTC. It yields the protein CASSYGSSGGGYTF.

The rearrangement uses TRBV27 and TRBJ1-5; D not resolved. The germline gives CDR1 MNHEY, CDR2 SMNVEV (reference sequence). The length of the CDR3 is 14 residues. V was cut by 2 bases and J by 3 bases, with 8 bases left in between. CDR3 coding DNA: TGTGCCAGCAGTTTAGGATCAGACAATCAGCCCCAGCATTTT. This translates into CASSLGSDNQPQHF.

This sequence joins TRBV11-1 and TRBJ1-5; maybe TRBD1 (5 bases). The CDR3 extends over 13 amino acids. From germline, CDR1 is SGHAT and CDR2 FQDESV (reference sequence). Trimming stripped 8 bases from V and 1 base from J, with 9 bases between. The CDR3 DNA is TGTGCCAGCGAGTCAGGGAGCAATCAGCCCCAGCATTTT. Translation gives CASESGSNQPQHF.

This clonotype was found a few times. The CDR3 reads CASSLWGSSSYEQYF. The CDR3 coding sequence is TGTGCCAGCAGCTTGTGGGGGTCGAGCTCCTACGAGCAGTACTTC. J is TRBJ2-7 and V is TRBV5-6, with D perhaps assigned TRBD1 or TRBD2 (5 bases each). V was clipped by 1 base and J by 0 bases, with 11 bases between them. The germline V gene encodes CDR1 SGHDT and CDR2 YYEEEE. CDR3 length: 15 residues.

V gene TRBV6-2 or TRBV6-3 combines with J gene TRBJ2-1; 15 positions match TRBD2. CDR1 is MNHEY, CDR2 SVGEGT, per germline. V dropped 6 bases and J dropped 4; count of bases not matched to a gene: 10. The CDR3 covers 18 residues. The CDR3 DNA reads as TGTGCCAGCAGCGCACCGGGACTAGCGGGAGGAAGGTACAATGAGCAGTTCTTC. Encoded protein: CASSAPGLAGGRYNEQFF.

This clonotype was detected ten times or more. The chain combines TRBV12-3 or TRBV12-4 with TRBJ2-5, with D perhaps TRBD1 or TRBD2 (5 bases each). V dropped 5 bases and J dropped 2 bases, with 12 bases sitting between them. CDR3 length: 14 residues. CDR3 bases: TGTGCCAGCAGTGGGCACAGGAGGCAAGAGACCCAGTACTTC. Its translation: CASSGHRRQETQYF.

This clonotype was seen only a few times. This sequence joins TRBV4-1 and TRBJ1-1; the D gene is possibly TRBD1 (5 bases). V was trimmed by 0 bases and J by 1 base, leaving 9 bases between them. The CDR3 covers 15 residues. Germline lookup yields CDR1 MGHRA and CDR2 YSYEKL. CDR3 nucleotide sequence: TGCGCCAGCAGCCAAGAGGGGGGTAGGAACACTGAAGCTTTCTTT. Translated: CASSQEGGRNTEAFF.

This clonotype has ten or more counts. DNA for the CDR3: TGTGCCACCAGTGAGGGCGGGGAGACCCAGTACTTC. Its translation is CATSEGGETQYF. The chain carries TRBV24-1 and TRBJ2-5; D might be TRBD2 (5 bases). Germline values: CDR1 KGHDR, CDR2 SFDVKD. The V end was cut by 4 bases, the J end by 5 bases, with 7 bases between. CDR3 length: 12 residues.

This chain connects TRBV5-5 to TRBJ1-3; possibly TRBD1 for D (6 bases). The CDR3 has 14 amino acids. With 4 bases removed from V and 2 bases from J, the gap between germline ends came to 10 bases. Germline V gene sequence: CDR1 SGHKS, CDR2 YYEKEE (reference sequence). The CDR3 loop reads CASSPRTAGNTIYF. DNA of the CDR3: TGTGCCAGCAGCCCCCGGACAGCTGGAAACACCATATATTTT.

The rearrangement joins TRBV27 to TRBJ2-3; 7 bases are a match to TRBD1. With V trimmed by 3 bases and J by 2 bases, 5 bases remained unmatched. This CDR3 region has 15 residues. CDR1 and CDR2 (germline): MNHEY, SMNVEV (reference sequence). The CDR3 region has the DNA TGTGCCAGCAGTTTCAGGGACAGCGTCACAGATACGCAGTATTTT. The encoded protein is CASSFRDSVTDTQYF.

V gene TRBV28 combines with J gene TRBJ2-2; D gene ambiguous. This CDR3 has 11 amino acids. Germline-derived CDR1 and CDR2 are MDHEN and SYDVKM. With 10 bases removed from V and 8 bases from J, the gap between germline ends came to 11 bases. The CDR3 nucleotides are TGTGCCACCAGCGCAGCTGGGGAGCTGTTTTTT. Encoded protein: CATSAAGELFF. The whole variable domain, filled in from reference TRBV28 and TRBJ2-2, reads DVKVTQSSRYLVKRTGEKVFLECVQDMDHENMFWYRQDPGLGLRLIYFSYDVKMKEKGDIPEGYSVSREKKERFSLILESASTNQTSMYLCATSAAGELFFGEGSRLTVL.

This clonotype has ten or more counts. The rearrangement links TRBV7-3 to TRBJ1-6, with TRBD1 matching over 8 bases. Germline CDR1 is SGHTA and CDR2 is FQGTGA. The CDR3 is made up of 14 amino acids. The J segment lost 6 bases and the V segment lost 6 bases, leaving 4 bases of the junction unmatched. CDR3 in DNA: TGTGCCAGCAGGATTGACAGGGGTAATTCACCCCTCCACTTT. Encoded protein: CASRIDRGNSPLHF.

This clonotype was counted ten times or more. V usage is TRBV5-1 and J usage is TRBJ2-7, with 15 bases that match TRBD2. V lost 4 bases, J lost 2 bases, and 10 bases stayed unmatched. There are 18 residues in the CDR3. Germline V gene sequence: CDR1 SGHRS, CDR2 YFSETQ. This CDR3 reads CASSPSGTSGGRPYEQYF. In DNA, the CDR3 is TGCGCCAGCAGCCCGTCCGGGACTAGCGGGGGGCGCCCCTACGAGCAGTACTTC.

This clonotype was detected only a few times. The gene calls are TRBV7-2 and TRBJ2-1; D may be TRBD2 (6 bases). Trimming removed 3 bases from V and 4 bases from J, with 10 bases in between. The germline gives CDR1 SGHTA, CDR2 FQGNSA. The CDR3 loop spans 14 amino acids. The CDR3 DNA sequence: TGTGCCAGCAGCTTGTTGGGAGGATACAATGAGCAGTTCTTC. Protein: CASSLLGGYNEQFF.

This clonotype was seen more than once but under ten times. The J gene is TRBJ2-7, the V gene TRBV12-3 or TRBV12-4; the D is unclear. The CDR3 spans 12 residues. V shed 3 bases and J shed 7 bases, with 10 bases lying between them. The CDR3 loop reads CASSLGLIEQYF. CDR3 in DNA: TGTGCCAGCAGTTTGGGTCTCATTGAGCAGTACTTC.

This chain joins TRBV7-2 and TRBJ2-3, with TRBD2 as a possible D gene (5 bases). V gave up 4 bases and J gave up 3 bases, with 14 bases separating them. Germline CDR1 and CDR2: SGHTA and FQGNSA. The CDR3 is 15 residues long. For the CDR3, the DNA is TGTGCCAGCAGCTGGGTTAGCGCGAGGACAGATACGCAGTATTTT. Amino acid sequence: CASSWVSARTDTQYF.

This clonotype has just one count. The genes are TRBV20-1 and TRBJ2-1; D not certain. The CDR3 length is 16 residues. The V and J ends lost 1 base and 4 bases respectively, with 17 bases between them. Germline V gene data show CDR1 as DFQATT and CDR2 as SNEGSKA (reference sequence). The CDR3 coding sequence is TGCAGTGCTAGAGGTGCCCCCAAGTTGGGATACAATGAGCAGTTCTTC. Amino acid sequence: CSARGAPKLGYNEQFF.

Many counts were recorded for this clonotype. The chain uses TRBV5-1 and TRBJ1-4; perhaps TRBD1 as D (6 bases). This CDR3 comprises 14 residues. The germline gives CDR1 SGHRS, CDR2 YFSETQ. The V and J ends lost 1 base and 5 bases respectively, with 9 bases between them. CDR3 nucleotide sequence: TGCGCCAGCAGCTTGTCTCAGGGGAATGAAAAACTGTTTTTT. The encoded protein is CASSLSQGNEKLFF.

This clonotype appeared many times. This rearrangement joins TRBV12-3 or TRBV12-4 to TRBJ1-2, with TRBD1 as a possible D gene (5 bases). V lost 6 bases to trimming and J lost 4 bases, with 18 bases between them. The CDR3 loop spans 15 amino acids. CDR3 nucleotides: TGTGCCAGCAGCCCCTCGGGGGGAGGAGGCTATGGCTACACCTTC. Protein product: CASSPSGGGGYGYTF.

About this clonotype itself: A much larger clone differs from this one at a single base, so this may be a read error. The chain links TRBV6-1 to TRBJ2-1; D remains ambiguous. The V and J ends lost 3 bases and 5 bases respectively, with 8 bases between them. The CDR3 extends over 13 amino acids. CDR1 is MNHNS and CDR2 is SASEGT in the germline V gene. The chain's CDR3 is CASSDVVHNEQFF. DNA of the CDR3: TGTGCCAGCAGTGACGTCGTGCACAATGAGCAGTTCTTC.

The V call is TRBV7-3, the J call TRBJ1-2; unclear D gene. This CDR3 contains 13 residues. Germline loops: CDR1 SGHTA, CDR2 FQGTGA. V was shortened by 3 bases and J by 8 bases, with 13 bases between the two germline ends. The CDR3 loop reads CASSFSAASGYTF. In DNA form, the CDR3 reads TGTGCCAGCAGCTTTTCGGCCGCGTCGGGCTACACCTTC.

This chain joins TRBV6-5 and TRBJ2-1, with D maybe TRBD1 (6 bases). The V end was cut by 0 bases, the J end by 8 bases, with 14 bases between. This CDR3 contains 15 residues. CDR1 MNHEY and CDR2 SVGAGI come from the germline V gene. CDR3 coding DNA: TGTGCCAGCAGTTACTCGGACAGTTACCTCGATGAGCAGTTCTTC. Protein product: CASSYSDSYLDEQFF.